This TCR beta chain was retrieved from a study of blood T cell repertoires in COVID-19. V was pared by 3 bases and J by 5 bases, with 11 bases between. The CDR3 has 13 amino acids. Germline assignment: CDR1 MDHEN and CDR2 SYDVKM. Measured with immunoSEQ multiplex PCR; TCRdb has only the in-frame clones, and not every one. The sample lists 20,000 or so clones, 88% occurring once. What was sequenced was PBMCs or T cells enriched from blood (not recorded which). The genes are TRBV28 and TRBJ2-7, with D hard to call. The TCR sequence derives from a woman in her thirties who had recovered from COVID-19. The CDR3 coding sequence is TGTGCCAGCAGTTTTTTCGTGGGCGACGAGCAGTACTTC. Protein product: CASSFFVGDEQYF.